Sequencing of this TCR beta chain was carried out in a study of blood T cell repertoires in COVID-19. Germline loops: CDR1 MNHEY, CDR2 SVGAGI. The V end was cut by 9 bases, the J end by 6 bases, with 15 bases between. The CDR3 runs to 12 residues. Study processing details: Nucleated cell number was recorded as an estimate derived from reference gene primer amplification. Sequencing was performed with immunoSEQ multiplex PCR; in TCRdb, only in-frame clones are kept and a portion is missing. V, J and clone size were drawn from that table, and D and trimming were deduced from the DNA. The sample shows approximately 230,000 clones, 82% of them seen only once.

The sample comprised peripheral blood. This clonotype was sampled from a woman older than 75 with active or convalescent COVID-19. The chain employs TRBV6-5 and TRBJ2-7; perhaps TRBD2 as D (5 bases). DNA of the CDR3: TGTGCCAGTGGGAGAGGGCGAAGCGAGCAGTACTTC. Translation: CASGRGRSEQYF.